The present T cell receptor beta chain was sequenced within a study of T cell repertoires in cytomegalovirus infection. TCRdb re-derived calls from the reads in MiXCR, one entry per CDR3 protein. The repertoire holds hundreds of thousands of distinct CDR3 sequences, with 25% to 35% as singletons. The CDR3 is 15 amino acids. Trimming took off 6 bases at V and 0 bases at J, with 12 bases between the two ends. On this clonotype itself: Its matching antigen is unknown.

This chain links TRBV12-3 or TRBV12-4 with TRBJ1-5; D is ambiguous. Material: cultured PBMCs, obtained from culture after CMV antigen stimulation. This receptor was obtained from a human donor in good health (CMV status not recorded). Some clones in this sample may be carry-over from other donors' samples. The CDR3 is CASSSRNHSNQPQHF. DNA for the CDR3: TGTGCCAGCAGCTCTCGAAATCATAGCAATCAGCCCCAGCATTTT.